The 11 T cell receptor beta chains listed next were all sequenced from one sample in a study of post-analysis software for immune sequencing data. Study-level findings and limits: Five TRBV segments, including TRBV5-6, TRBV5-1 and TRBV20-1, were more frequent in patients than controls.

Which antigens these TCRs recognize remains unknown. The TCR beta cDNA libraries carried unique molecular identifiers. Each CDR3 protein gets one entry after TCRdb re-called the PCR reads with MiXCR. The data hold hundreds of thousands of distinct CDR3 sequences, with approximately 30% observed a single time. Source material: blood. The receptors stem from a girl under 18 with multiple sclerosis.

The chain uses TRBV5-1 and TRBJ1-1; no reliable D call. The CDR3 is 15 residues long. Germline CDR1 reads SGHRS; CDR2 reads YFSETQ. Trimming took off 6 bases at V and 4 bases at J, with 19 bases between the two ends. This CDR3 reads CASKLYETRGTEAFF. The CDR3 bases are TGCGCCAGCAAACTTTACGAGACCCGGGGCACTGAAGCTTTCTTT.

The CDR3 loop is CASSDRGRHSYEQYF. The CDR3 nucleotides read TGTGCCAGCAGTGATAGGGGCCGGCACTCCTACGAGCAGTACTTC. The V and J genes are TRBV6-1 and TRBJ2-7, with a possible D match to TRBD1 (5 bases). The CDR3 length is 15 residues. V was trimmed by 3 bases and J by 0 bases, leaving 12 bases between them. The V gene's germline CDR1 is MNHNS and CDR2 SASEGT.

This chain links TRBV7-2 with TRBJ2-3; TRBD1 is a possible D gene (5 bases). V was trimmed by 1 base and J by 10 bases, leaving 15 bases between them. CDR1 and CDR2 from the germline V gene are SGHTA and FQGNSA. The CDR3 length is 14 residues. The CDR3 reads CASSLGAEDNAQYF. The DNA for the CDR3 is TGTGCCAGCAGCTTAGGGGCAGAGGACAATGCGCAGTATTTT.

The chain carries TRBV28 and TRBJ1-2; possible D gene TRBD1, 5 bases. Germline loops: CDR1 MDHEN, CDR2 SYDVKM. Trimming pared 1 base from V and 3 bases from J, leaving 9 bases between. CDR3 length: 14 amino acids. The CDR3 DNA follows: TGTGCCAGCAGTTTATTTCGGGGGGACTATGGCTACACCTTC. Its protein is CASSLFRGDYGYTF.

J is TRBJ1-5 and V is TRBV12-3 or TRBV12-4, with 8 nucleotides matching TRBD1. This CDR3 is built from 15 residues. Trimming cost V 6 bases and J 2 bases; bases outside gene matches: 6. The CDR3 loop reads CASSATGDGNQPQHF. The CDR3 DNA reads as TGTGCCAGCAGCGCGACAGGGGATGGCAATCAGCCCCAGCATTTT.

The J gene is TRBJ2-3, the V gene TRBV7-2, with 9 positions matching TRBD2. Looked up from germline, CDR1 is SGHTA and CDR2 is FQGNSA. The CDR3 has 15 amino acids. V was clipped by 5 bases and J by 4 bases; unmatched bases: 7. Here the CDR3 DNA reads TGTGCCAGCAGCGTATTAGCGGGAGTTCCAGATACGCAGTATTTT. It specifies CASSVLAGVPDTQYF. The full variable domain, completed using reference TRBV7-2 and TRBJ2-3, is GAGVSQSPSNKVTEKGKDVELRCDPISGHTALYWYRQSLGQGLEFLIYFQGNSAPDKSGLPSDRFSAERTGGSVSTLTIQRTQQEDSAVYLCASSVLAGVPDTQYFGPGTRLTVL.

This clonotype was counted once. The J gene is TRBJ2-4, the V gene TRBV6-1; 7 bases are a match to TRBD1. From germline, CDR1 is MNHNS and CDR2 SASEGT. V was clipped by 5 bases and J by 0 bases; unmatched bases: 13. The CDR3 is 18 amino acids. CDR3 region: CASSPLTGSTIAKNIQYF. The CDR3 nucleotides are TGTGCCAGCAGTCCCTTGACAGGGAGCACGATAGCCAAAAACATTCAGTACTTC.

The chain employs TRBV12-3 or TRBV12-4 and TRBJ1-5; D perhaps matches TRBD1 (5 bases). The CDR3 is 15 amino acids. Deletions cut 8 bases from V and 4 bases from J, with 18 bases between. CDR3 bases: TGTGCCAGCTCGCTCCACCGGAACAGGAATCAGCCCCAGCATTTT. Amino acid sequence: CASSLHRNRNQPQHF.

The V call is TRBV2, the J call TRBJ2-2; D tentatively reads TRBD1 or TRBD2 (5 bases each). This CDR3 spans 15 amino acids. Between the trimmed V and J ends, which lost 3 bases and 5 bases, there was a span of 13 bases. Germline V gene lookup returns CDR1 SNHLY and CDR2 FYNNEI. CDR3 in amino acids: CASSDGGSSTGELFF. The DNA of the CDR3 is TGTGCCAGCAGTGATGGGGGAAGTAGTACCGGGGAGCTGTTTTTT.

J is TRBJ2-6 and V is TRBV15, with D possibly being TRBD1 (6 bases). This CDR3 has 16 amino acids. V was clipped by 0 bases and J by 4 bases, with 10 bases between them. CDR1 is LNHNV and CDR2 is YYDKDF in the germline V gene (reference sequence). The CDR3 is CATSRDRDNGANVLTF. The CDR3 nucleotides read TGTGCCACCAGCAGAGATCGGGACAACGGGGCCAACGTCCTGACTTTC.

Only a few counts were recorded for this clonotype. V and J are TRBV20-1 and TRBJ2-7; TRBD2 matches 12 bases. V shed 5 bases, J shed 2 bases, and the junction held 4 bases outside the gene matches. CDR1 is DFQATT, CDR2 SNEGSKA, per germline (reference sequence). There are 14 residues in the CDR3. The CDR3 nucleotides read TGCAGTGCTCCGGGACTAGCGGGTCCCTACGAGCAGTACTTC. This sequence encodes CSAPGLAGPYEQYF.